This T cell receptor (beta chain) was observed in a study of low-dose radiotherapy and immunotherapy resistance in tumors. In the study overall: The study delivered 0.5 Gy per fraction every 2 weeks to Cohort 1, totaling 6.5 Gy. Patients took aspirin (300 mg orally, daily) for four cycles beginning at cycle 1 day 1.

This clonotype was detected many times. One junction end disagrees with the germline gene, perhaps due to a read error. CDR3 length: 11 residues. Germline V gene data show CDR1 as SGHRS and CDR2 as YFSETQ. Time point given: before trial treatment. Eligibility was restricted to patients presenting with advanced solid tumors that lacked tumor-infiltrating lymphocytes. Alpha and beta chains were covered, as first-strand cDNA relied on TRAV- and TRBV-specific primers. A constant-region primer paired with the V-primer adapter amplified TCRs over about 18 PCR cycles. TCRdb re-called the reads through MiXCR, storing one row per CDR3 protein. Among more than 45,000 distinct CDR3 sequences listed, approximately 25% were seen once.

J is TRBJ1-1 and V is TRBV5-1; the D is unclear. This TCR derives from a male donor with prostate cancer. The sequenced sample was PBMCs, obtained before treatment. CDR3 coding DNA: TGCGCCAGCAGCTTGGATGGGGAATGGATCTTT. It translates to CASSLDGEWIF.